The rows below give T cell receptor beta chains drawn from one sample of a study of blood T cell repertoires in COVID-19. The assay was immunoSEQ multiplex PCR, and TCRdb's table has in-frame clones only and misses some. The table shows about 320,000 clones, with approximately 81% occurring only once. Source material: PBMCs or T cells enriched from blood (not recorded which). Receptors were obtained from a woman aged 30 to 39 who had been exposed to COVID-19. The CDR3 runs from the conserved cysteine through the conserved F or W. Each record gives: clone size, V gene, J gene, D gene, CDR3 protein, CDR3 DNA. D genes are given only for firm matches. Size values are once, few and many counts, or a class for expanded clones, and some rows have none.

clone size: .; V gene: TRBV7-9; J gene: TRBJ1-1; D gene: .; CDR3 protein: CASVGGAGEAFF; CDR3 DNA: TGTGCCAGCGTAGGTGGGGCTGGTGAAGCTTTCTTT
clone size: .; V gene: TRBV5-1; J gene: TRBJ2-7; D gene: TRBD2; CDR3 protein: CASRPEVAGAEQYF; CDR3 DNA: TGCGCCAGCAGACCAGAGGTAGCGGGAGCCGAGCAGTACTTC
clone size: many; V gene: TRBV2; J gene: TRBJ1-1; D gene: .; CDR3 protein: CASRDGQLNTEAFF; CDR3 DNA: TGTGCCAGCAGGGACGGACAGCTGAACACTGAAGCTTTCTTT
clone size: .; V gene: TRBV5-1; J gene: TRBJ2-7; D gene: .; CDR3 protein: CASSLRARQDGEQYF; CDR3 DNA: TGCGCCAGCAGCTTGAGGGCTAGACAGGATGGCGAGCAGTACTTC
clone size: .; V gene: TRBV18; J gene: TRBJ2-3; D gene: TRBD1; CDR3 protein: CASSPLKGAGTDTQYF; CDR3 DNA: TGTGCCAGCTCACCATTGAAGGGGGCTGGCACAGATACGCAGTATTTT
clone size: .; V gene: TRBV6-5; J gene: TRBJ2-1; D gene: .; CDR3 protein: CASSRLAVEQFF; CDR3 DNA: TGTGCCAGCAGTCGCCTGGCAGTCGAGCAGTTCTTC
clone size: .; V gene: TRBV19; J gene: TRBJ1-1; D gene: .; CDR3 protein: CASSMGMTGTEEAFF; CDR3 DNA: TGTGCCAGTAGTATGGGGATGACCGGGACTGAAGAAGCTTTCTTT
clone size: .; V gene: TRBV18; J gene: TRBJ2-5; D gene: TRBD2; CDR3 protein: CASSPNFGGEETQYF; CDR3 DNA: TGTGCCAGCTCACCGAACTTCGGGGGGGAAGAGACCCAGTACTTC
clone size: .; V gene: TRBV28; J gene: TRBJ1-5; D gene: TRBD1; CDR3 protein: CASSLGQGLQPQHF; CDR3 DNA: TGTGCCAGCAGTTTGGGACAGGGGCTACAGCCCCAGCATTTT
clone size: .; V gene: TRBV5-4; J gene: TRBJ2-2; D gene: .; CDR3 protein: CASSVTGPNTGELFF; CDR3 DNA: TGTGCCAGCAGCGTTACAGGGCCGAACACCGGGGAGCTGTTTTTT
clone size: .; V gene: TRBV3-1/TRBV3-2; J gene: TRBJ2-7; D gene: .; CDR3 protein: CASSQDQGPYEQYF; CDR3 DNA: TGTGCCAGCAGCCAAGATCAGGGTCCCTACGAGCAGTACTTC
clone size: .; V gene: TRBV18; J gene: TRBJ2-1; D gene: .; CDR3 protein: CASSPTGASYNEQFF; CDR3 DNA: TGTGCCAGCTCACCGACGGGAGCTTCCTACAATGAGCAGTTCTTC
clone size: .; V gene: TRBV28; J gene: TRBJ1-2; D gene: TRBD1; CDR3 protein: CASSLNGRGRGYTF; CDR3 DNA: TGTGCCAGCAGTTTAAATGGCAGGGGGAGAGGCTACACCTTC
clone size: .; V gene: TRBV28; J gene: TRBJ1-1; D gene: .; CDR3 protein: CASSPGQVNTEAFF; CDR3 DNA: TGTGCCAGCAGTCCTGGTCAGGTGAACACTGAAGCTTTCTTT
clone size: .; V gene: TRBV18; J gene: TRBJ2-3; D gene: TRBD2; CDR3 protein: CASSQFLAGGMNTDTQYF; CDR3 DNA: TGTGCCAGCTCGCAGTTCCTAGCGGGGGGAATGAACACAGATACGCAGTATTTT
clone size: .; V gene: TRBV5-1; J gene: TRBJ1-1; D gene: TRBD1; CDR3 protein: CASSLLTGTGNTEAFF; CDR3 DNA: TGCGCCAGCAGCTTGTTGACAGGGACAGGGAACACTGAAGCTTTCTTT
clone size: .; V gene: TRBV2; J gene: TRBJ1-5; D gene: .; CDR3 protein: CASSGGGNQPQHF; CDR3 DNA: TGTGCCAGCAGTGGGGGGGGGAATCAGCCCCAGCATTTT
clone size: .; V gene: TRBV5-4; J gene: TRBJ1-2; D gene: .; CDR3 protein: CASSLSRQFNYGYTF; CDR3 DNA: TGTGCCAGCAGCCTATCTCGACAGTTTAACTATGGCTACACCTTC
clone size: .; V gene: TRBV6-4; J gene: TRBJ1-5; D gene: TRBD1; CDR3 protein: CASRGGTGQPQHF; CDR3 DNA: TGTGCCAGCAGAGGGGGCACGGGGCAGCCCCAGCATTTT
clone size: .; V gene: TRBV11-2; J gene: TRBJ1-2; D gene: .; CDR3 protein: CASSSLTGGNYGYTF; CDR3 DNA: TGTGCCAGCAGCTCGTTGACAGGTGGAAACTATGGCTACACCTTC
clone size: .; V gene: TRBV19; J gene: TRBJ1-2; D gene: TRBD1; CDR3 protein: CASSTGQDAMRYTF; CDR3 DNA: TGTGCCAGTAGTACGGGACAGGATGCTATGAGATACACCTTC